Listed below are T cell receptor beta chains from one sample, sequenced in a study of cytotoxic CD8 clonotypes in ibrutinib-treated CLL. Generated by immunoSEQ multiplex PCR, the TCRdb table keeps only in-frame clones and is missing some. Seen here are approximately 340,000 clones, roughly two thirds observed once, and the top ten hold around 6.6%. Sequencing was performed on PBMCs, taken after 36 months of ibrutinib treatment. Source of these receptors: a human donor with chronic lymphocytic leukemia. Each CDR3 is given with its conserved first and last residue. The order of the fields is V gene, clone size, CDR3 length, D gene, J gene, CDR3 protein, CDR3 DNA. A D gene is named only where the DNA matches it firmly. Size is stated for part of the rows, as once, few or many counts, or as a class when the clone is expanded.

TRBV5-6	few	14	NA	TRBJ2-7	CASSLGLITYEQYF	TGTGCCAGCAGCTTAGGCCTTATCACCTACGAGCAGTACTTC
TRBV7-9	NA	13	NA	TRBJ1-1	CASSLEMNTEAFF	TGTGCCAGCAGCTTAGAAATGAACACTGAAGCTTTCTTT
TRBV7-2	NA	19	NA	TRBJ1-4	CASSFCFQPPNITNEKLFF	TGTGCCAGCAGCTTTTGTTTCCAGCCACCAAACATAACTAATGAAAAACTGTTTTTT
TRBV6-1	NA	16	NA	TRBJ2-3	CASSVSLGLGTDTQYF	TGTGCCAGCAGTGTGAGTTTGGGGCTTGGGACAGATACGCAGTATTTT
TRBV19	NA	16	NA	TRBJ1-2	CASSIFGGPLDYGYTF	TGTGCCAGTAGTATTTTTGGGGGCCCCCTCGACTATGGCTACACCTTC
TRBV25-1	NA	17	NA	TRBJ2-3	CASRTTRDSSRTDTQYF	TGTGCCAGCAGGACGACGCGGGACAGCTCTCGCACAGATACGCAGTATTTT
TRBV18	NA	16	TRBD2	TRBJ2-3	CASSPPTAGGLDTQYF	TGTGCCAGCTCACCACCGACAGCGGGGGGGTTAGATACGCAGTATTTT
TRBV5-4	NA	13	NA	TRBJ1-3	CAIQWGTGNTIYF	TGTGCCATCCAGTGGGGCACTGGAAACACCATATATTTT
TRBV18	NA	15	TRBD1	TRBJ1-4	CASSPGQGIYEKLFF	TGTGCCAGCTCCCCGGGACAGGGGATTTACGAAAAACTGTTTTTT
TRBV30	NA	14	NA	TRBJ2-1	CAWTLGGRDNEQFF	TGTGCCTGGACCCTAGGGGGGCGAGACAATGAGCAGTTCTTC
TRBV10-1	NA	14	NA	TRBJ2-5	CASSRGVVGETQYF	TGCGCCAGCAGTCGAGGGGTGGTCGGGGAGACCCAGTACTTC
TRBV9	NA	15	NA	TRBJ2-2	CASSVDRPITGELFF	TGTGCCAGCAGCGTAGACAGGCCCATCACCGGGGAGCTGTTTTTT
TRBV25-1	few	14	NA	TRBJ2-5	CASSEMGPPGTQYF	TGTGCCAGCAGTGAAATGGGACCCCCAGGGACCCAGTACTTC
TRBV5-1	NA	14	NA	TRBJ1-2	CASSLGGVNYGYTF	TGCGCCAGCAGCTTGGGTGGCGTAAACTATGGCTACACCTTC
TRBV5-8	few	12	NA	TRBJ1-2	CASSLVLYGYTF	TGTGCCAGCAGCTTGGTCTTATATGGCTACACCTTC
TRBV6-1	NA	13	TRBD1	TRBJ2-5	CASSPTGPETQYF	TGTGCCAGCAGCCCGACAGGGCCGGAGACCCAGTACTTC
TRBV19	few	14	NA	TRBJ1-2	CASAQRTFRYGYTF	TGTGCCAGTGCCCAGCGCACTTTTAGGTATGGCTACACCTTC
TRBV29-1	NA	16	TRBD1	TRBJ1-2	CSVAGPGTGGEGGYTF	TGCAGCGTTGCTGGGCCCGGGACAGGGGGTGAAGGAGGCTACACCTTC
TRBV6-5	few	12	NA	TRBJ2-5	CASSPSWGTQYF	TGTGCCAGCAGCCCCTCCTGGGGGACCCAGTACTTC
TRBV7-3	NA	14	NA	TRBJ2-3	CASSLQLPPDTQYF	TGTGCCAGCAGCCTACAGTTACCCCCAGATACGCAGTATTTT
TRBV4-3	NA	16	NA	TRBJ2-7	CASSQGQISGIYEQYF	TGCGCCAGCAGCCAGGGCCAGATCTCGGGTATTTACGAGCAGTACTTC
TRBV5-1	NA	16	TRBD1	TRBJ2-5	CASSFLGQAMLGTQYF	TGCGCCAGCAGCTTCCTGGGACAGGCCATGCTTGGGACCCAGTACTTC
TRBV4-1	NA	15	NA	TRBJ1-1	CASSQDVGTGAEAFF	TGCGCCAGCAGCCAAGATGTAGGGACTGGCGCTGAAGCTTTCTTT
TRBV9	NA	14	TRBD1	TRBJ1-1	CASSEVPGQGSAFF	TGTGCCAGCAGCGAGGTCCCGGGACAGGGTTCAGCTTTCTTT
TRBV7-8	NA	17	TRBD2	TRBJ2-7	CASSLSSGGRDGREQYF	TGTGCCAGCAGCTTAAGTAGCGGGGGGCGGGATGGACGCGAGCAGTACTTC
TRBV29-1	NA	14	TRBD2	TRBJ2-1	CSVASGSSYNEQFF	TGCAGCGTTGCTAGCGGGAGTTCCTACAATGAGCAGTTCTTC
TRBV2	NA	16	TRBD2	TRBJ2-7	CASSLEALAGAYEQYF	TGTGCCAGCAGTCTTGAGGCCCTAGCGGGAGCCTACGAGCAGTACTTC
TRBV7-3	NA	13	NA	TRBJ2-2	CASGRAGTGELFF	TGTGCCAGTGGACGGGCCGGGACCGGGGAGCTGTTTTTT
TRBV6-1	NA	13	NA	TRBJ2-3	CASRELGTDTQYF	TGTGCCAGCAGAGAACTCGGCACAGATACGCAGTATTTT
TRBV7-2	NA	16	TRBD2	TRBJ2-7	CASSSPGREGRYEQYF	TGTGCCAGCAGCTCCCCAGGGCGGGAGGGCCGGTACGAGCAGTACTTC
TRBV27	NA	15	TRBD2	TRBJ2-7	CASRSLSGRADEQYF	TGTGCCAGCAGATCCCTTAGCGGGAGGGCCGACGAGCAGTACTTC
TRBV29-1	NA	16	TRBD1	TRBJ2-1	CSVEGGQGLSYNEQFF	TGCAGCGTTGAGGGAGGACAGGGGTTGTCCTACAATGAGCAGTTCTTC
TRBV27	NA	11	NA	TRBJ2-3	CASSRGDTQYF	TGTGCCAGCAGCCGGGGGGATACGCAGTATTTT
TRBV2	NA	17	NA	TRBJ1-2	CASSVNPRQGWEGRYTF	TGTGCCAGCAGTGTAAATCCCCGCCAGGGCTGGGAGGGTCGCTACACCTTC
TRBV6-5	NA	15	TRBD2	TRBJ2-7	CASSIIAGAVYEQYF	TGTGCCAGCAGCATCATCGCGGGAGCCGTCTACGAGCAGTACTTC
TRBV7-2	NA	16	NA	TRBJ2-7	CASSFSGQVHSYEQYF	TGTGCCAGCAGCTTTTCAGGGCAGGTTCACTCCTACGAGCAGTACTTC